Below are 2 T cell receptor beta chains sequenced from a single sample in a study of tumor-infiltrating lymphocytes in primary liver carcinoma. A primer in the constant region served to generate TCR beta cDNA from 500 ng of total RNA. ARM-PCR was slightly modified, and three nested multiplex PCR rounds with it gave rise to the TCR beta libraries. Each of the first two PCR rounds ran about 9 cycles with TRBV1-TRBV30 forward and C-beta reverse primers. Each CDR3 protein gets one entry after TCRdb re-called the multiplex PCR reads with MiXCR. Here the sample spans 330,000 or so distinct CDR3 sequences, 65% being singletons. The blood RNA (from unsorted whole blood) was obtained, and germline DNA was also extracted. Sequencing was done on a sample of peripheral blood. Receptors were obtained from a man aged 35 to 55 with primary liver carcinoma and hepatitis B virus infection.

The chain combines TRBV4-3 with TRBJ2-7; 10 bases are a match to TRBD2. There are 15 residues in the CDR3. The V segment lost 1 base and the J segment 8 bases; nucleotides outside the gene matches: 8. Per the germline V gene, CDR1 is LGHNA and CDR2 is YSLEER. The CDR3 DNA follows: TGCGCCAGCAGCCAAGGGACTAGCGGAACGTACAAGCAGTACTTC. It specifies CASSQGTSGTYKQYF.

A single count supports this clonotype. J is TRBJ2-7 and V is TRBV24-1; 9 nucleotides line up with TRBD1. From germline, CDR1 is KGHDR and CDR2 SFDVKD. CDR3 length: 15 amino acids. The V gene end was trimmed by 4 bases and the J gene end by 5 bases; junction bases not matched to a gene: 8. This CDR3 reads CATSDRTGGNHEQYF. In nucleotides, the CDR3 is TGTGCCACCAGTGACCGTACAGGGGGCAATCACGAGCAGTACTTC.